These 31 T cell receptor beta chains originate from one sample sequenced in a study of cytomegalovirus exposure and HLA in healthy donors (TCRdb year 2017). Library preparation employed the immunoSEQ multiplex PCR assay. For the multiplex PCR, a mixture combining 60 forward primers for TCR Vbeta segments and 13 reverse primers for TCR Jbeta segments was used. Sourced from immuneACCESS, this table was stored by TCRdb with only in-frame sequences that have V and J called. A share of the clones is absent; for the studies checked, an unresolved V gene accounts for under half, and the remainder has no known explanation. This sample comprises around 49,000 clones, around three quarters of them detected only once. 7.5% to 8.5% of the sample lies in the top ten. Sequencing used PBMCs. These receptors originate from a man aged 30-40 years in good health and CMV-seropositive.

This rearrangement joins TRBV7-9 to TRBJ1-2; 7 positions agree with TRBD1. The germline V gene encodes CDR1 SEHNR and CDR2 FQNEAQ (reference sequence). The CDR3 length is 13 residues. Trimming took 0 bases from V and 8 from J; bases not matched to a gene: 3. In DNA, the CDR3 is TGTGCCAGCAGCTTAGCGTGGGACAGAGGCTACACCTTC. Translating gives CASSLAWDRGYTF. Full variable domain (remainder filled in from reference TRBV7-9 and TRBJ1-2): DTGVSQNPRHKITKRGQNVTFRCDPISEHNRLYWYRQTLGQGPEFLTYFQNEAQLEKSRLLSDRFSAERPKGSFSTLEIQRTEQGDSAMYLCASSLAWDRGYTFGSGTRLTVV.

The chain has TRBV15 and TRBJ1-1, with TRBD1 matching over 10 bases. Germline CDR1 is LNHNV and CDR2 is YYDKDF (reference sequence). J lost 5 bases, V lost 0 bases, and 15 bases had no gene match. The CDR3 covers 19 residues. Here the CDR3 reads CATSRESLGGQGFRTEAFF. CDR3 bases: TGTGCCACCAGCAGAGAGTCCCTTGGGGGACAGGGGTTTCGGACTGAAGCTTTCTTT.

This clone was detected only once. The chain carries TRBV7-6 and TRBJ2-5; 10 positions match TRBD2. Germline V gene data show CDR1 as SGHVS and CDR2 as FNYEAQ. The length of the CDR3 is 16 residues. V lost 4 bases to trimming and J lost 2 bases; unmatched junction nucleotides: 7. This CDR3 is CASSSSSGGVQETQYF. CDR3 in DNA: TGTGCCAGCAGCTCGTCTAGCGGGGGCGTACAAGAGACCCAGTACTTC.

This chain uses TRBV9 with TRBJ2-7; D is unclear. Germline CDR1 reads SGDLS; CDR2 reads YYNGEE. V lost 0 bases and J 5 bases, leaving 15 bases between the germline ends. The CDR3 extends over 15 amino acids. The CDR3 bases are TGTGCCAGCAGCGTAGCCGCAGGTCCTCCCAACGAGCAGTACTTC. It translates to CASSVAAGPPNEQYF.

The chain has TRBV11-3 and TRBJ2-1; D unresolved. The CDR3 extends over 13 amino acids. Germline CDR1 reads SGHNT; CDR2 reads YENEEA. Trimming cost V 4 bases and J 0 bases, with 4 bases left between them. Here the CDR3 reads CASSSPSYNEQFF. For the CDR3, the DNA is TGTGCCAGCAGCTCTCCCTCCTACAATGAGCAGTTCTTC.

The chain uses TRBV2 and TRBJ2-7, with D maybe TRBD2 (6 bases). Trimming took off 6 bases at V and 0 bases at J, with 21 bases between the two ends. Germline assignment: CDR1 SNHLY and CDR2 FYNNEI. CDR3 length: 17 residues. The CDR3 DNA reads TGTGCCAGCAGGGGGAATTTAGCGGAACCTAGCTCCTACGAGCAGTACTTC. Its translation: CASRGNLAEPSSYEQYF.

This chain joins TRBV5-4 and TRBJ1-1; D not certain. Germline CDR1 SGHNT, CDR2 YYREEE (reference sequence). Trimming stripped 0 bases from V and 5 bases from J, with 11 bases between. The length of the CDR3 is 14 residues. CDR3 nucleotides: TGTGCCAGCAGCTTGGCCGGGGTTTCAACTGAAGCTTTCTTT. Translation gives CASSLAGVSTEAFF.

A single count supports this clone. The genes are TRBV12-1 and TRBJ1-2; TRBD1 was called by the table and not checked on the DNA. TRBV12-1 is termed a pseudogene. The CDR3 has 16 amino acids. CDR3 in DNA: TGTGCCAGCAGCTCTTTGACCGGGACAGGGGGCGACGGCTACACCTTC. The encoded protein is CASSSLTGTGGDGYTF.

This clone appeared a single time. The chain uses TRBV7-9 and TRBJ2-5; D is perhaps TRBD2 (6 bases). V was trimmed by 5 bases and J by 4 bases, leaving 14 bases between them. CDR1 is SEHNR and CDR2 is FQNEAQ in the germline V gene (reference sequence). The CDR3 sequence is 14 residues long. The CDR3 loop is CASSVGMGGETQYF. As DNA, the CDR3 is TGTGCCAGCAGCGTAGGGATGGGGGGAGAGACCCAGTACTTC. Full variable domain (rest looked up from reference TRBV7-9 and TRBJ2-5): DTGVSQNPRHKITKRGQNVTFRCDPISEHNRLYWYRQTLGQGPEFLTYFQNEAQLEKSRLLSDRFSAERPKGSFSTLEIQRTEQGDSAMYLCASSVGMGGETQYFGPGTRLLVL.

This chain uses TRBV19 with TRBJ1-5; D gene uncertain. Per the germline V gene, CDR1 is LNHDA and CDR2 is SQIVND (reference sequence). V was pared by 4 bases and J by 6 bases, with 10 bases between. The CDR3 totals 13 residues. The CDR3 DNA follows: TGTGCCAGTAGTAAAGGAAGCGTTCAGCCCCAGCATTTT. It is translated as CASSKGSVQPQHF.

The V gene is TRBV19, the J gene TRBJ2-7; D may be TRBD2 (7 bases). Deletions cut 3 bases from V and 4 bases from J, with 16 bases between. This CDR3 is 15 amino acids long. Germline loops: CDR1 LNHDA, CDR2 SQIVND (reference sequence). CDR3 DNA: TGTGCCAGTAGTATGTTTGGGGGGGCCCAGTACGAGCAGTACTTC. Its translation is CASSMFGGAQYEQYF.

The chain recombines TRBV5-1 with TRBJ2-3, with TRBD2 identical over 11 bases. The CDR3 has 16 amino acids. After removal of 4 bases from V and 4 bases from J, the junction contained 8 bases not matched to a gene. Germline V gives CDR1 SGHRS, CDR2 YFSETQ. The CDR3 is CASSPLSGGGPDTQYF. CDR3 nucleotides: TGCGCCAGCAGCCCCCTTAGCGGGGGGGGGCCAGATACGCAGTATTTT.

This rearrangement joins TRBV4-1 to TRBJ2-7, with 7 bases lining up with TRBD1. J gave up 3 bases and V 4 bases, and 9 bases lay outside the gene matches. The CDR3 has 15 amino acids. Germline values: CDR1 MGHRA, CDR2 YSYEKL. The CDR3 region is CASSPPGQWFYEQYF. The CDR3 DNA is TGCGCCAGCAGCCCACCGGGACAGTGGTTCTACGAGCAGTACTTC.

V gene TRBV6-5 combines with J gene TRBJ2-7, with a possible D match to TRBD1 (7 bases). This CDR3 is built from 15 residues. Germline V gene lookup returns CDR1 MNHEY and CDR2 SVGAGI. The V end was cut by 0 bases, the J end by 3 bases, with 12 bases between. The CDR3 DNA reads as TGTGCCAGCAGTTACTCCGGGGGACAGAACTACGAGCAGTACTTC. This codes for CASSYSGGQNYEQYF.

The V and J genes are TRBV7-9 and TRBJ1-1; D not resolved. CDR1 is SEHNR and CDR2 is FQNEAQ in the germline V gene (reference sequence). Trimming left V 0 bases short and J 6 bases short, with 8 bases between. There are 13 residues in the CDR3. This CDR3 reads CASSLAAGAEAFF. CDR3 in DNA: TGTGCCAGCAGCTTAGCGGCGGGCGCTGAAGCTTTCTTT.

This clone has a single count. The chain has TRBV13 and TRBJ2-2; TRBD1 agrees at 11 bases. This CDR3 contains 16 residues. Unmatched junction bases numbered 2, after V lost 0 bases and J lost 5 bases. Looked up from germline, CDR1 is PRHDT and CDR2 is FYEKMQ (reference sequence). The CDR3 protein is CASSLGGTGGTGELFF. CDR3 DNA: TGTGCCAGCAGCTTAGGAGGGACAGGGGGGACCGGGGAGCTGTTTTTT.

The rearrangement joins TRBV27 to TRBJ2-1, with unresolved D. The V gene's germline CDR1 is MNHEY and CDR2 SMNVEV (reference sequence). V was pared by 2 bases and J by 4 bases, with 6 bases between. The CDR3 has 13 amino acids. CDR3 amino acids: CASSLNSYNEQFF. CDR3 bases: TGTGCCAGCAGTTTAAACAGTTACAATGAGCAGTTCTTC.

The chain employs TRBV6-1 and TRBJ2-1, with a tentative D call TRBD2 (5 bases). The CDR3 is 16 amino acids. Germline-derived CDR1 and CDR2 are MNHNS and SASEGT. V was pared by 1 base and J by 2 bases, with 12 bases between. The CDR3 DNA sequence: TGTGCCAGCAGTGAAGTTGATAGCGCTACCTACAATGAGCAGTTCTTC. Its translation: CASSEVDSATYNEQFF.

CDR3 sequence: CASTEGSSGNTIYF. In DNA form, the CDR3 reads TGTGCCAGCACGGAGGGGAGCTCTGGAAACACCATATATTTT. V usage is TRBV6-5 and J usage is TRBJ1-3, with D tentatively TRBD1 (5 bases). The V gene's germline CDR1 is MNHEY and CDR2 SVGAGI. V lost 7 bases and J lost 0, with 10 bases in between. CDR3 length: 14 amino acids.

This rearrangement joins TRBV7-3 to TRBJ2-1; 7 positions match TRBD1. CDR1 is SGHTA and CDR2 is FQGTGA in the germline V gene. Trimming cost V 2 bases and J 0 bases; bases outside gene matches: 1. This CDR3 has 15 amino acids. The CDR3 region has the DNA TGTGCCAGCAGCTTAGGGGACAGCTCCTACAATGAGCAGTTCTTC. Protein product: CASSLGDSSYNEQFF.

This clone was detected a few times. J is TRBJ2-3 and V is TRBV6-1; 8 nucleotides agree with TRBD1. The junction had 4 bases not matched to a gene; V was cut back by 5 bases and J by 3 bases. The germline CDR1 and CDR2 sequences are MNHNS and SASEGT. This CDR3 spans 14 amino acids. CDR3 sequence: CASSWTGMTDTQYF. Written as DNA, the CDR3 is TGTGCCAGCAGTTGGACAGGGATGACAGATACGCAGTATTTT.

The chain couples TRBV27 to TRBJ1-2; possibly TRBD1 for D (6 bases). This CDR3 is 15 amino acids long. V was cut by 2 bases and J by 0 bases, with 10 bases left in between. CDR1 is MNHEY and CDR2 is SMNVEV in the germline V gene (reference sequence). The CDR3 bases are TGTGCCAGCAGTTTAAAGGGACAAACTAACTATGGCTACACCTTC. Translated: CASSLKGQTNYGYTF.

This clone was observed a few times. V usage is TRBV7-6 and J usage is TRBJ1-1; tentative D call: TRBD1 (5 bases). Germline CDR1 and CDR2: SGHVS and FNYEAQ. The CDR3 length is 14 residues. V dropped 1 base and J dropped 1 base, with 7 bases sitting between them. The CDR3 sequence is CASSLGGGNTEAFF. CDR3 nucleotides: TGTGCCAGCAGCTTAGGCGGGGGGAACACTGAAGCTTTCTTT.

The chain couples TRBV11-2 to TRBJ1-2; maybe TRBD1 (6 bases). Germline loops: CDR1 SGHAT, CDR2 FQNNGV. The V gene lost 4 bases and the J gene lost 4 bases, with 16 bases spanning the gap. There are 15 residues in the CDR3. CDR3 loop: CASSSSWQGPYGYTF. The CDR3 coding sequence is TGTGCCAGCAGCTCCTCCTGGCAGGGGCCCTATGGCTACACCTTC. The whole variable domain, remainder taken from reference TRBV11-2 and TRBJ1-2, is EAGVAQSPRYKIIEKRQSVAFWCNPISGHATLYWYQQILGQGPKLLIQFQNNGVVDDSQLPKDRFSAERLKGVDSTLKIQPAKLEDSAVYLCASSSSWQGPYGYTFGSGTRLTVV.

To note about this clone: At one end, the junction sequence differs from germline, possibly due to a read error. This chain joins TRBV5-1 and TRBJ1-1, with unresolved D. The CDR3 has 13 amino acids. CDR1 SGHRS and CDR2 YFSETQ come from the germline V gene. The CDR3 DNA follows: TGCGCCGGCAGCTTGGCCGTAAACACTGAAGCTTTCTTT. Amino acid sequence: CAGSLAVNTEAFF.

This clone was counted between two and nine times. This sequence joins TRBV6-5 and TRBJ2-3, with D hard to call. The CDR3 runs to 14 residues. CDR1 and CDR2 (germline): MNHEY, SVGAGI. Between the trimmed V and J ends, which lost 0 bases and 2 bases, there was a span of 6 bases. CDR3 nucleotide sequence: TGTGCCAGCAGTTACTCCTTCCCCACAGATACGCAGTATTTT. This gives the protein CASSYSFPTDTQYF.

The rearrangement joins TRBV30 to TRBJ2-7; D may be TRBD1 (6 bases). This CDR3 has 12 residues. The germline CDR1 and CDR2 sequences are GTSNPN and SVGIG (reference sequence). The germline V and J ends were trimmed by 4 bases and 3 bases, with 10 bases remaining between them. CDR3 DNA sequence: TGTGCCTGGATACAGGGTGTCTACGAGCAGTACTTC. It translates to CAWIQGVYEQYF.

The V and J genes are TRBV18 and TRBJ2-7; TRBD1 matches 10 bases. The CDR3 is made up of 16 amino acids. In germline, CDR1 is KGHSH, CDR2 LQKENI. J lost 0 bases, V lost 2 bases, and 4 bases had no gene match. In DNA, the CDR3 is TGTGCCAGCTCACCAAGGACAGGGGGAAGCTCCTACGAGCAGTACTTC. This codes for CASSPRTGGSSYEQYF.

This chain links TRBV4-1 with TRBJ2-7, with 7 bases matching TRBD2. This CDR3 has 14 residues. Looked up from germline, CDR1 is MGHRA and CDR2 is YSYEKL. V shed 1 base, J shed 4 bases, and the junction held 4 bases outside the gene matches. For the CDR3, the DNA is TGCGCCAGCAGCCAAGTCCTAGCGGAGTACGAGCAGTACTTC. Translated, it gives CASSQVLAEYEQYF.

V is TRBV5-6 and J is TRBJ2-7, with D tentatively TRBD1 (5 bases). V lost 2 bases and J 3 bases, leaving 6 bases between the germline ends. The CDR3 runs to 12 residues. The germline V gene has CDR1 SGHDT and CDR2 YYEEEE. The CDR3 is CASSLRGYEQYF. The CDR3 bases are TGTGCCAGCAGCTTAAGGGGCTACGAGCAGTACTTC.

This chain uses TRBV7-8 with TRBJ2-5, with 10 bases identical to TRBD1. Trimming at V came to 1 base and at J to 3 bases, leaving 5 bases not matched to a gene. The CDR3 extends over 16 amino acids. Per germline, CDR1 SGHVS and CDR2 FQNEAQ. The CDR3 is CASSLDGGTGEETQYF. CDR3 sequence (DNA): TGTGCCAGCAGCTTAGATGGCGGGACAGGGGAAGAGACCCAGTACTTC.